This entry lists 17 T cell receptor beta chains sequenced from one sample in a study of somatic mutations in cytotoxic T cells in rheumatoid arthritis. Sequenced by immunoSEQ multiplex PCR; TCRdb stores in-frame clones only, minus some. This sample yields under 20,000 clones, of which about 86% are seen a single time; around 14% belongs to the top ten. Sequences were obtained from CD8+ T cells sorted from blood. These receptors all stem from a man aged 35 to 55 in good health.

Only one count was recorded for this clone. V and J are TRBV27 and TRBJ2-2, with D uncertain. This CDR3 has 14 amino acids. Germline V gene lookup returns CDR1 MNHEY and CDR2 SMNVEV (reference sequence). Deletions cut 5 bases from V and 1 base from J, with 8 bases between. In nucleotides, the CDR3 is TGTGCCAGCAGTCACGTGGGGAACACCGGGGAGCTGTTTTTT. This encodes CASSHVGNTGELFF.

This rearrangement joins TRBV6-1 to TRBJ2-7, with 7 bases fitting TRBD1. The V gene end was trimmed by 6 bases and the J gene end by 6 bases; junction bases not matched to a gene: 11. CDR1 and CDR2 from the germline V gene are MNHNS and SASEGT. The CDR3 runs to 14 residues. The CDR3 loop is CASSGRQGWGEQYF. DNA for the CDR3: TGTGCCAGCAGCGGCCGACAGGGTTGGGGCGAGCAGTACTTC.

This CDR3 reads CASSSGMSGEQYF. CDR3 nucleotides: TGTGCCAGCAGTTCGGGGATGTCCGGCGAGCAGTACTTC. The chain employs TRBV27 and TRBJ2-7; tentative D call: TRBD2 (5 bases). Trimming shortened V by 4 bases and J by 6 bases, and 13 bases separated the two germline ends. The V gene's germline CDR1 is MNHEY and CDR2 SMNVEV (reference sequence). The CDR3 runs 13 residues.

V and J are TRBV7-2 and TRBJ2-7; D ambiguous. Trimming stripped 1 base from V and 4 bases from J, with 11 bases between. CDR3 length equals 14 residues. CDR1 and CDR2 from the germline V gene are SGHTA and FQGNSA. As DNA, the CDR3 is TGTGCCAGCAGCTTAGGGGCAGGTCTTTACGAGCAGTACTTC. Translated, it gives CASSLGAGLYEQYF.

The chain is built from TRBV28 and TRBJ2-7, with D maybe TRBD2 (6 bases). V lost 6 bases to trimming and J lost 3 bases, with 18 bases between them. Germline loops: CDR1 MDHEN, CDR2 SYDVKM. The CDR3 sequence is 15 residues long. The CDR3 region has the DNA TGTGCCAGCAGCCCTATGTTGGCGGGAATCTACGAGCAGTACTTC. Translation gives CASSPMLAGIYEQYF. The whole variable domain, filled in from reference TRBV28 and TRBJ2-7, reads DVKVTQSSRYLVKRTGEKVFLECVQDMDHENMFWYRQDPGLGLRLIYFSYDVKMKEKGDIPEGYSVSREKKERFSLILESASTNQTSMYLCASSPMLAGIYEQYFGPGTRLTVT.

The chain links TRBV5-5 to TRBJ1-4; TRBD1 matches 7 bases. The CDR3 runs to 15 residues. The trim removed 2 bases at V and 10 bases at J, leaving 11 bases unmatched. Germline-derived CDR1 and CDR2 are SGHKS and YYEKEE (reference sequence). The CDR3 loop reads CASSFQRQGGGKLFF. The CDR3 DNA is TGTGCCAGCAGCTTCCAAAGACAGGGCGGGGGAAAACTGTTTTTT.

Written as DNA, the CDR3 is TGTGCCAGCAGTTACGGGACCTCCCCTAGCACAGATACGCAGTATTTT. This sequence encodes CASSYGTSPSTDTQYF. The rearrangement uses TRBV6-5 and TRBJ2-3; possibly TRBD1 or TRBD2 for D (5 bases each). The V gene's germline CDR1 is MNHEY and CDR2 SVGAGI. Trimming left V 2 bases short and J 0 bases short, with 12 bases between. This CDR3 has 16 amino acids.

V usage is TRBV9 and J usage is TRBJ2-3; D gene ambiguous. Germline V gene data show CDR1 as SGDLS and CDR2 as YYNGEE. CDR3 size: 15 residues. V shed 0 bases and J shed 3 bases, with 11 bases lying between them. The CDR3 region has the DNA TGTGCCAGCAGCGTAGTAGGCGGAGAGACAGATACGCAGTATTTT. It translates to CASSVVGGETDTQYF.

V gene TRBV15 combines with J gene TRBJ1-3; D call uncertain. This CDR3 contains 15 residues. V was pared by 2 bases and J by 0 bases, with 8 bases between. Germline V gene data show CDR1 as LNHNV and CDR2 as YYDKDF (reference sequence). The CDR3 DNA sequence: TGTGCCACCAGCAGAAGGGAAATCTCTGGAAACACCATATATTTT. Translated, it gives CATSRREISGNTIYF.

V gene TRBV6-5 combines with J gene TRBJ2-2, with D unresolved. Trimming pared 1 base from V and 4 bases from J, leaving 10 bases between. The CDR3 has 15 residues. Germline CDR1 reads MNHEY; CDR2 reads SVGAGI. The CDR3 nucleotides read TGTGCCAGCAGTTACTTTCCTTCTGGCACCGGGGAGCTGTTTTTT. Translating it yields CASSYFPSGTGELFF.

The rearrangement links TRBV11-2 to TRBJ2-3, with D hard to call. The ends were cut back, 3 bases at V and 0 bases at J, with 13 bases in the middle. CDR3 size: 16 residues. Germline CDR1 and CDR2: SGHAT and FQNNGV. DNA for the CDR3: TGTGCCAGCAGCTTCCACAGAAAATCTAGCACAGATACGCAGTATTTT. Translated, it gives CASSFHRKSSTDTQYF.

J is TRBJ2-5 and V is TRBV4-1, with 9 bases fitting TRBD2. Looked up from germline, CDR1 is MGHRA and CDR2 is YSYEKL. This CDR3 contains 15 residues. V was pared by 4 bases and J by 4 bases, with 7 bases of the junction left unmatched. CDR3 DNA sequence: TGCGCCAGCAGCCGGCGGGAGGGCACCGGAGAGACCCAGTACTTC. Protein: CASSRREGTGETQYF.

The rearrangement uses TRBV19 and TRBJ1-6; 8 bases are a match to TRBD1. In germline, CDR1 is LNHDA, CDR2 SQIVND (reference sequence). V gave up 3 bases and J gave up 2 bases; unmatched junction bases: 6. The CDR3 loop spans 17 amino acids. CDR3 amino acids: CASSMTGVNTYNSPLHF. DNA for the CDR3: TGTGCCAGTAGTATGACAGGGGTGAACACCTATAATTCACCCCTCCACTTT.

The chain couples TRBV7-2 to TRBJ2-4; D might be TRBD2 (5 bases). Germline V gene data show CDR1 as SGHTA and CDR2 as FQGNSA. The CDR3 sequence is 19 residues long. The V gene lost 2 bases and the J gene lost 2 bases, with 22 bases spanning the gap. The chain's CDR3 is CASSLWARESLTSKNIQYF. CDR3 sequence (DNA): TGTGCCAGCAGCTTATGGGCACGGGAATCTCTAACGTCCAAAAACATTCAGTACTTC.

In this sample, this clone turned up once. The V call is TRBV27, the J call TRBJ2-2; 9 nucleotides line up with TRBD1. Germline V lookup: CDR1 MNHEY, CDR2 SMNVEV (reference sequence). V lost 0 bases and J lost 4; bases outside the gene matches: 12. This CDR3 comprises 19 residues. CDR3 sequence: CASSLSWTGAKTPTGELFF. In nucleotides, the CDR3 is TGTGCCAGCAGTTTATCCTGGACAGGGGCCAAGACCCCCACCGGGGAGCTGTTTTTT.

This sequence joins TRBV13 and TRBJ2-1; TRBD1 matches 10 bases. CDR1 and CDR2 from the germline V gene are PRHDT and FYEKMQ (reference sequence). CDR3 size: 15 residues. V dropped 5 bases and J dropped 9; count of bases not matched to a gene: 10. CDR3 in amino acids: CASSSRDRGGREQFF. CDR3 DNA: TGTGCCAGCAGCAGCCGGGACAGGGGAGGGCGTGAGCAGTTCTTC.

The chain couples TRBV7-9 to TRBJ2-1; the match to TRBD2 covers 7 bases. This CDR3 spans 17 amino acids. Looked up from germline, CDR1 is SEHNR and CDR2 is FQNEAQ (reference sequence). V lost 2 bases and J lost 5; bases outside the gene matches: 12. The CDR3 sequence: CASSLRHGRPNDNEQFF. DNA of the CDR3: TGTGCCAGCAGCTTAAGGCACGGGAGGCCCAACGACAATGAGCAGTTCTTC.